The source of this TCR beta chain is a study of blood T cell repertoires in COVID-19. In the study overall: Collection of acute and convalescent COVID-19 samples took place in the United States, Italy and Spain. T cells, B-cell-depleted T cells, or PBMCs provided the cDNA or gDNA that served as material.

V was shortened by 5 bases and J by 2 bases, with 19 bases between the two germline ends. Germline CDR1 and CDR2: MNHNY and SVGAGI (reference sequence). The length of the CDR3 is 17 residues. Study processing details: Cell counts per sample came from amplifying reference gene primers. Sequencing was performed with immunoSEQ multiplex PCR; in TCRdb, only in-frame clones are kept and a portion is missing. V, J and clone size reflect that table, while D and trimming were determined from the DNA. Among around 130,000 clones listed, about four fifths were seen once. The clonotype was recovered from an older woman with acute or convalescent COVID-19. The sequenced sample consisted of peripheral blood. This chain uses TRBV6-6 with TRBJ1-3; D not certain. CDR3 nucleotide sequence: TGTGCCAGCAGTCTCTTCACTGAAGCGGGGACTGGAAACACCATATATTTT. Translated, it gives CASSLFTEAGTGNTIYF.